This T cell receptor (beta chain) was found in a study of human T cells and chemical hapten exposure. Documented time point: patch test 2, 6 weeks after DPC sensitization. Specified treatment: therapeutic diphenylcyclopropenone sensitization with weekly scalp DPC. Patches went on only after blood had been drawn each time. CDR1 and CDR2 from the germline V gene are SEHNR and FQNEAQ (reference sequence). The CDR3 runs to 13 residues. Trimming cost V 1 base and J 6 bases, with 8 bases left between them. Each CDR3 protein is one row after TCRdb ran MiXCR on the RACE reads. Of roughly 380,000 distinct CDR3 sequences listed, under 6.5% are singletons.

The chain carries TRBV7-9 and TRBJ2-3; D gene ambiguous. The receptor comes from a woman younger than 35 with alopecia areata. Some clones in this sample may be carry-over from other donors' samples. The sequences come from whole blood, collected in connection with sensitization to the hapten diphenylcyclopropenone (DPC). The CDR3 DNA sequence: TGTGCCAGCAGCTTAGAGTACGTGGATACGCAGTATTTT. Its protein product is CASSLEYVDTQYF.